A single sample is the source of the 24 T cell receptor beta chains below, sequenced in a study of CD8 T cells in Susac syndrome. Reverse transcription used about 0.5 to 1 ug RNA and random hexamers. TCRdb fed the immunoSEQ multiplex PCR reads into MiXCR, producing one record per CDR3 protein. Of roughly 120,000 distinct CDR3 sequences detected, just under 95% appear once; the ten largest clones hold just under 0.095%. Sample: CD4+ T cells from PBMCs. The receptors shown here come from a human donor with multiple sclerosis.

The V gene is TRBV5-4, the J gene TRBJ2-5, with no clear D. With 2 bases removed from V and 3 bases from J, the gap between germline ends came to 5 bases. This CDR3 comprises 12 residues. Looked up from germline, CDR1 is SGHNT and CDR2 is YYREEE (reference sequence). The CDR3 spells CASSFVEETQYF. The DNA for the CDR3 is TGTGCCAGCAGCTTCGTGGAAGAGACCCAGTACTTC.

The chain couples TRBV29-1 to TRBJ2-3, with 15 positions matching TRBD2. The CDR3 length is 15 residues. Germline V gene sequence: CDR1 SQVTM, CDR2 ANQGSEA. Germline trimming cut 4 bases from V and 5 bases from J; bases unmatched to any gene: 4. CDR3 nucleotide sequence: TGCAGCGTTGGGACTAGCGGGGGGGGTAGAGATACGCAGTATTTT. This codes for CSVGTSGGGRDTQYF.

The chain joins TRBV7-8 to TRBJ2-2, with D uncertain. Trimming shortened V by 4 bases and J by 5 bases, and 8 bases separated the two germline ends. This CDR3 is 13 amino acids long. CDR1 is SGHVS and CDR2 is FQNEAQ in the germline V gene. CDR3 nucleotides: TGTGCCAGCAGCTCATGGGGAACCGGGGAGCTGTTTTTT. Its protein product is CASSSWGTGELFF. The complete variable domain, with remaining parts taken from reference TRBV7-8 and TRBJ2-2, reads GAGVSQSPRYKVAKRGQDVALRCDPISGHVSLFWYQQALGQGPEFLTYFQNEAQLDKSGLPSDRFFAERPEGSVSTLKIQRTQQEDSAVYLCASSSWGTGELFFGEGSRLTVL.

This chain uses TRBV7-2 with TRBJ2-5; D is perhaps TRBD1 or TRBD2 (5 bases each). From germline, CDR1 is SGHTA and CDR2 FQGNSA. The CDR3 covers 15 residues. V was shortened by 7 bases and J by 5 bases, with 20 bases between the two germline ends. CDR3 sequence (DNA): TGTGCCAGCACCCGAGCACGGGGCGGCGGGGAGACCCAGTACTTC. Translating gives CASTRARGGGETQYF.

The J gene is TRBJ1-1, the V gene TRBV12-3 or TRBV12-4; possibly TRBD1 for D (6 bases). V shed 6 bases and J shed 0 bases, with 14 bases lying between them. This CDR3 comprises 15 residues. CDR3 nucleotides: TGTGCCAGCAGCAAGACCGAGGGGGTGAACACTGAAGCTTTCTTT. This sequence encodes CASSKTEGVNTEAFF.

CDR3 region: CASSLGTGNSPLHF. The CDR3 nucleotides read TGTGCCAGCAGCTTGGGGACAGGGAATTCACCCCTCCACTTT. The chain joins TRBV7-3 to TRBJ1-6; 9 bases are a match to TRBD1. CDR3 length: 14 amino acids. Germline CDR1 SGHTA, CDR2 FQGTGA. The V and J ends lost 3 bases and 7 bases, in that order; junction bases with no gene match: 1.

J is TRBJ2-7 and V is TRBV3-1, with D possibly being TRBD1 or TRBD2 (5 bases each). The V gene's germline CDR1 is LGHDT and CDR2 YNNKEL (reference sequence). The ends were cut back, 2 bases at V and 6 bases at J, with 23 bases in the middle. This CDR3 has 17 residues. For the CDR3, the DNA is TGTGCCAGCAGCCAAAATAGAGTGGGGGTGAAAACCAGCGAGCAGTACTTC. It is translated as CASSQNRVGVKTSEQYF.

The chain recombines TRBV7-9 with TRBJ2-7; 8 bases are shared with TRBD1. Germline values: CDR1 SEHNR, CDR2 FQNEAQ (reference sequence). Trimming cost V 4 bases and J 3 bases; bases outside gene matches: 5. The length of the CDR3 is 14 residues. The CDR3 here is CASSSRDRIYEQYF. Here the CDR3 DNA reads TGTGCCAGCAGCTCCCGGGACAGGATCTACGAGCAGTACTTC.

Only a few counts were recorded for this clonotype. This chain joins TRBV5-6 and TRBJ1-1; D is ambiguous. V shed 1 base and J shed 4 bases, with 8 bases lying between them. From germline, CDR1 is SGHDT and CDR2 YYEEEE. The length of the CDR3 is 13 residues. CDR3 amino acids: CASSLKGGTEAFF. DNA for the CDR3: TGTGCCAGCAGCTTGAAGGGTGGCACTGAAGCTTTCTTT.

The V call is TRBV7-9, the J call TRBJ1-2, with D perhaps TRBD1 (6 bases). The CDR3 totals 14 residues. The V gene lost 4 bases and the J gene lost 8 bases, with 17 bases spanning the gap. From germline, CDR1 is SEHNR and CDR2 FQNEAQ (reference sequence). The CDR3 is CASSSVTGSGGYTF. CDR3 bases: TGTGCCAGCAGCTCGGTAACAGGGAGTGGAGGCTACACCTTC.

The chain carries TRBV7-2 and TRBJ2-5; 11 nucleotides agree with TRBD2. This CDR3 has 15 residues. Trimming removed 7 bases from V and 7 bases from J; junction bases left unmatched: 11. Germline CDR1 and CDR2: SGHTA and FQGNSA. The CDR3: CASNPLAGGRMTQYF. The CDR3 region has the DNA TGTGCCAGCAACCCCCTAGCGGGGGGCCGGATGACCCAGTACTTC.

V gene TRBV4-3 combines with J gene TRBJ2-7; possibly TRBD1 or TRBD2 for D (6 bases each). With 1 base removed from V and 10 bases from J, the gap between germline ends came to 14 bases. The CDR3 length is 13 residues. Per germline, CDR1 LGHNA and CDR2 YSLEER. CDR3 bases: TGCGCCAGCAGCCAAGCTCAGAGGGGGGTCCAGTACTTC. It translates to CASSQAQRGVQYF.

This chain uses TRBV19 with TRBJ2-6; 8 bases line up with TRBD1. The germline V gene has CDR1 LNHDA and CDR2 SQIVND (reference sequence). CDR3 length: 16 residues. Trimming took 5 bases from V and 2 from J; bases not matched to a gene: 5. CDR3 in amino acids: CASSLRTGTGANVLTF. The CDR3 bases are TGTGCCAGTAGTCTCCGGACAGGGACTGGGGCCAACGTCCTGACTTTC.

This sequence joins TRBV20-1 and TRBJ1-1; weak D call: TRBD1 (6 bases). V was pared by 6 bases and J by 0 bases, with 17 bases between. This CDR3 is 15 amino acids long. Germline CDR1 and CDR2: DFQATT and SNEGSKA (reference sequence). The CDR3 bases are TGCAGTGCCCAACCTCCTGGGACACTGAACACTGAAGCTTTCTTT. This translates into CSAQPPGTLNTEAFF.

The rearrangement uses TRBV30 and TRBJ1-5; the D is unclear. Trimming shortened V by 2 bases and J by 5 bases, and 13 bases separated the two germline ends. The CDR3 contains 14 residues. Germline CDR1 reads GTSNPN; CDR2 reads SVGIG (reference sequence). This chain's CDR3 is CAWSRNSAYQPQHF. CDR3 nucleotide sequence: TGTGCCTGGAGTCGGAACAGCGCCTATCAGCCCCAGCATTTT.

The V gene is TRBV21-1, the J gene TRBJ2-1. TRBV21-1 is described as a pseudogene. The CDR3 contains 17 residues. CDR3 nucleotides: TGTGCCAGCAGCAAAGGCCCGAACGGAAATTCCTACAATGAGCAGTTCTTC. This codes for CASSKGPNGNSYNEQFF.

The J gene is TRBJ1-1, the V gene TRBV18; 7 bases match TRBD1. Unmatched junction bases numbered 5, after V lost 4 bases and J lost 9 bases. Germline values: CDR1 KGHSH, CDR2 LQKENI. This CDR3 spans 12 amino acids. The CDR3: CASSRAGGKAFF. The CDR3 DNA reads as TGTGCCAGCTCACGAGCAGGGGGGAAAGCTTTCTTT. Together with reference TRBV18 and TRBJ1-1, the CDR3 gives the full variable domain: NAGVMQNPRHLVRRRGQEARLRCSPMKGHSHVYWYRQLPEEGLKFMVYLQKENIIDESGMPKERFSAEFPKEGPSILRIQQVVRGDSAAYFCASSRAGGKAFFGQGTRLTVV.

This clonotype was detected only once. V gene TRBV30 combines with J gene TRBJ1-1; TRBD1 is a possible D gene (6 bases). V lost 3 bases, J lost 4 bases, and 18 bases lay in between. The CDR3 runs 15 residues. CDR1 is GTSNPN, CDR2 SVGIG, per germline (reference sequence). The CDR3 DNA reads TGTGCCTGGAGCGGGACACCAATAGCTTCCACTGAAGCTTTCTTT. Its translation is CAWSGTPIASTEAFF.

This chain links TRBV18 with TRBJ2-7; TRBD2 is a possible D gene (5 bases). This CDR3 has 12 residues. Germline lookup yields CDR1 KGHSH and CDR2 LQKENI. Trimming cost V 3 bases and J 5 bases, with 8 bases left between them. The CDR3 coding sequence is TGTGCCAGCTCACCCGCCGGGGACGAGCAGTACTTC. Amino acids: CASSPAGDEQYF.

A few counts support this clonotype. The chain links TRBV28 to TRBJ1-1; TRBD1 is a possible D gene (5 bases). The CDR3 sequence is 12 residues long. The V end lost 4 bases, the J end lost 7 bases, and 10 bases lay between the germline ends. Germline CDR1 and CDR2: MDHEN and SYDVKM. CDR3 DNA: TGTGCCAGCAGTTCACGACAGTATGAAGCTTTCTTT. It encodes CASSSRQYEAFF.

V and J are TRBV29-1 and TRBJ1-5, with 9 nucleotides matching TRBD1. This CDR3 is 14 amino acids long. V trimming: 4 bases; J trimming: 6 bases; junction bases outside the gene matches: 7. The germline gives CDR1 SQVTM, CDR2 ANQGSEA. CDR3 loop: CSVGTGGRGQPQHF. DNA for the CDR3: TGCAGCGTTGGAACAGGGGGCCGCGGTCAGCCCCAGCATTTT.

V is TRBV7-2 and J is TRBJ1-5; 10 bases align to TRBD1. CDR1 and CDR2 from the germline V gene are SGHTA and FQGNSA. The CDR3 totals 16 residues. V was clipped by 5 bases and J by 4 bases; unmatched bases: 8. The CDR3 region has the DNA TGTGCCAGCAGCAAAGGGGACAGGGGCGTGAATCAGCCCCAGCATTTT. Translation gives CASSKGDRGVNQPQHF.

V and J are TRBV25-1 and TRBJ2-1, with 7 positions matching TRBD2. Germline-derived CDR1 and CDR2 are MGHDK and SYGVNS. After removal of 0 bases from V and 0 bases from J, the junction contained 5 bases not matched to a gene. CDR3 length: 17 amino acids. CDR3 nucleotide sequence: TGTGCCAGCAGTGAATATAGATGGGGGGGCTCCTACAATGAGCAGTTCTTC. Translated: CASSEYRWGGSYNEQFF.

This CDR3 is CASRLEETQYF. The CDR3 DNA reads as TGTGCCAGCAGACTCGAGGAGACCCAGTACTTC. This rearrangement joins TRBV6-6 to TRBJ2-5; D gene unclear. CDR1 and CDR2 from the germline V gene are MNHNY and SVGAGI (reference sequence). The CDR3 sequence is 11 residues long. With 6 bases removed from V and 5 bases from J, the gap between germline ends came to 7 bases.